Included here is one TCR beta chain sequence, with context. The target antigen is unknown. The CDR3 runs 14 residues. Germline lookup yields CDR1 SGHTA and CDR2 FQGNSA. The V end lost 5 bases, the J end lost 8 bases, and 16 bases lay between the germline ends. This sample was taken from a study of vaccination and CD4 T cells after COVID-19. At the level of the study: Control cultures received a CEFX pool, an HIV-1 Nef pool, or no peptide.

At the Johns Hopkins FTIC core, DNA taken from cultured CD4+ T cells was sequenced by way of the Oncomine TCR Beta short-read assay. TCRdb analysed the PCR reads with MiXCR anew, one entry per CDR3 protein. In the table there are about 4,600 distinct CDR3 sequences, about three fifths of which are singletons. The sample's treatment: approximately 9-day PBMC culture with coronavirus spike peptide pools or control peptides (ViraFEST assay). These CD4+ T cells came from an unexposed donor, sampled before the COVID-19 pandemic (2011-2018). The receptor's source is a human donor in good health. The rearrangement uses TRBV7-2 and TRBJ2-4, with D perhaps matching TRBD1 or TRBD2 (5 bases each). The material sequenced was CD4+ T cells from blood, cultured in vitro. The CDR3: CASSPPGTRDIQYF. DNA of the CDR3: TGTGCCAGCAGCCCCCCCGGGACCAGGGACATTCAGTACTTC.